This TCR beta chain is drawn from a study of control samples from healthy donors and cancer patients. The CDR3 extends over 15 amino acids. V was shortened by 0 bases and J by 6 bases, with 12 bases between the two germline ends. CDR1 SGHRS and CDR2 YFSETQ come from the germline V gene. This table comes from immunoSEQ multiplex PCR, and its TCRdb copy is limited to in-frame clones, with some not included. The sample consists of almost 90,000 clones, around 85% of them appearing once. The chain joins TRBV5-1 to TRBJ2-2; D not certain. The TCR comes from a woman between 40 and 50 years old in good health. The specimen sequenced was blood. CDR3 region: CASSLEFGASGELFF. In DNA, the CDR3 is TGCGCCAGCAGCTTGGAGTTCGGAGCATCCGGGGAGCTGTTTTTT.